This T cell receptor beta chain came from a study of blood T cell repertoires in COVID-19. Across the study: Acute and convalescent COVID-19 specimens originated in the United States, Italy and Spain.

The repertoire was sequenced with immunoSEQ multiplex PCR; TCRdb's copy has only in-frame clones and lacks some. The sample holds 25,000 or so clones, roughly 88% seen once. V was pared by 0 bases and J by 1 base, with 6 bases of the junction left unmatched. Germline lookup yields CDR1 SGHNT and CDR2 YYREEE (reference sequence). There are 16 residues in the CDR3. The table lists this clone with a few counts. This clonotype was sampled from a human donor in a cohort sampled during active COVID-19. Specimen: peripheral blood. The chain is built from TRBV5-4 and TRBJ1-1; 7 bases agree with TRBD1. The CDR3 reads CASSLALRDRNTEAFF. The CDR3 DNA is TGTGCCAGCAGCTTGGCACTCCGGGACAGGAACACTGAAGCTTTCTTT.